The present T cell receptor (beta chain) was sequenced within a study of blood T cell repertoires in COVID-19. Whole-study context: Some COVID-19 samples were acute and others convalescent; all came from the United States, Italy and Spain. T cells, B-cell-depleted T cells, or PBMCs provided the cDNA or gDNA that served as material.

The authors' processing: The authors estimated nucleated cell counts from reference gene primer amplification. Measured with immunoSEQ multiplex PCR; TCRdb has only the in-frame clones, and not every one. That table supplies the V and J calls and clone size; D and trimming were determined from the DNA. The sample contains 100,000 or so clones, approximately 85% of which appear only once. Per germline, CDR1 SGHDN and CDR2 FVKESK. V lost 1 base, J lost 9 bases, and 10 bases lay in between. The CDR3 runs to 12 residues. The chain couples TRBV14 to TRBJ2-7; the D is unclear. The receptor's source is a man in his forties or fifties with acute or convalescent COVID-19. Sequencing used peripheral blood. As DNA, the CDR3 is TGTGCCAGCAGCCAAGTCACACTAAGGCAGTACTTC. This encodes CASSQVTLRQYF.